This T cell receptor beta chain is from a study of CD4+ T cells in melanoma. Whole-study results and caveats: CD8+ T cell, macrophage and B cell function reportedly correlated with neoantigen-specific CD4+ T cells. In melanoma, neoantigen-specific CD4+ T cells reportedly differed in differentiation state.

Here immunoSEQ multiplex PCR was the method, and the copy in TCRdb shows in-frame clones only, minus some. This table has around 50,000 clones, approximately 89% appearing once. About this clone itself: Its specificity is unknown.

The CDR3 extends over 10 amino acids. V was clipped by 5 bases and J by 6 bases; unmatched bases: 1. Germline CDR1 reads DFQATT; CDR2 reads SNEGSKA (reference sequence). The chain combines TRBV20-1 with TRBJ2-7; 7 nucleotides line up with TRBD1. Sequencing was performed on peripheral blood. This clonotype was sampled from a human donor with melanoma. The CDR3 coding sequence is TGCAGTGCTTCAGGGGGCGAGCAGTACTTC. This translates into CSASGGEQYF.